This T cell receptor beta chain was profiled in a study of PD-1 blockade in classical Hodgkin lymphoma. Notes on this clone: Its antigen remains unidentified.

Every one of the patients relapsed after autologous stem cell transplantation (brentuximab vedotin exposure was variable). Data came from immunoSEQ multiplex PCR; TCRdb stores just in-frame clones and leaves some out. There are 25,000 to 35,000 clones in the sample; 70% occur only once, and 26% lies in the top ten. The length of the CDR3 is 12 residues. CDR1 and CDR2 from the germline V gene are SGHAT and FQNNGV. V lost 5 bases, J lost 12 bases, and 16 bases lay in between. General study points: Newly diagnosed patients were reported to start with lower TCR diversity than healthy donors. The diversity seen at baseline in complete responders resembled that of newly diagnosed patients.

The source was peripheral blood mononuclear cells (PBMCs), collected before the second cycle of nivolumab. The rearrangement links TRBV11-2 to TRBJ2-5, with D perhaps being TRBD1 or TRBD2 (5 bases each). The TCR originated in a human donor with classical Hodgkin lymphoma. In DNA form, the CDR3 reads TGTGCCAGCAGCCTGACGGGGACCAGCAAGTACTTC. Its protein product is CASSLTGTSKYF.